The 2 T cell receptor beta chains reported below all come from one sample, sequenced in a study of CD8 T cells in ankylosing spondylitis. Broader study findings: A motif of eight or nine highly homologous TCR beta variants was seen as apparently characteristic of ankylosing spondylitis blood.

TCRdb recomputed calls from the 5' RACE reads with MiXCR, one row per CDR3 protein. Among more than 600,000 distinct CDR3 sequences listed, around 19% were seen once. No antigens are known for them. Sequenced input: blood, either unsorted or a sorted T cell fraction (not recorded which). The receptors here all came from a male donor with ankylosing spondylitis.

The chain has TRBV11-3 and TRBJ1-1; maybe TRBD1 (5 bases). Per the germline V gene, CDR1 is SGHNT and CDR2 is YENEEA. The CDR3 extends over 12 amino acids. The V gene lost 5 bases and the J gene lost 8 bases, with 12 bases spanning the gap. In nucleotides, the CDR3 is TGTGCCAGCAGCACGGGGGAAGGGGAAGCTTTCTTT. This gives the protein CASSTGEGEAFF. The variable domain in full, with the rest retrieved from reference TRBV11-3 and TRBJ1-1, is EAGVVQSPRYKIIEKKQPVAFWCNPISGHNTLYWYLQNLGQGPELLIRYENEEAVDDSQLPKDRFSAERLKGVDSTLKIQPAELGDSAVYLCASSTGEGEAFFGQGTRLTVV.

This clonotype was seen a handful of times. J is TRBJ2-3 and V is TRBV4-3, with 9 bases aligning to TRBD2. CDR3 size: 17 residues. Germline CDR1 is LGHNA and CDR2 is YSLEER. The V and J ends lost 0 bases and 4 bases, in that order; junction bases with no gene match: 8. The CDR3 DNA is TGCGCCAGCAGCCAAGATCACGCGGGAGGGAGCCCAGATACGCAGTATTTT. It encodes CASSQDHAGGSPDTQYF.